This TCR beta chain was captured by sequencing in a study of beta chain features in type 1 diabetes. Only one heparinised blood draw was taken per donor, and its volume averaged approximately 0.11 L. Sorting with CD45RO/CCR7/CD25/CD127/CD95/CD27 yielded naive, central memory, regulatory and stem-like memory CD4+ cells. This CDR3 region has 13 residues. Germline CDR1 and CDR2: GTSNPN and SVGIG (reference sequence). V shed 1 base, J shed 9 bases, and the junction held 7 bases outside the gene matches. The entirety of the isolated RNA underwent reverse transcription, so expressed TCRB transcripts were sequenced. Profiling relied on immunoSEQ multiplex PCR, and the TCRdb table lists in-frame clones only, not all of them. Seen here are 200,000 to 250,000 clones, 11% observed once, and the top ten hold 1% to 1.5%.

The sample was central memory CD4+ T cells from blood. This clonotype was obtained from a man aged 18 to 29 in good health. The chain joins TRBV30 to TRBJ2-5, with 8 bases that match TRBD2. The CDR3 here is CAWSAGLEEAQYF. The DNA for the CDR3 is TGTGCCTGGAGTGCGGGACTAGAGGAGGCCCAGTACTTC.